This paragraph covers one T cell receptor (beta chain) sequence. The data belong to a study of blood T cell repertoires in COVID-19. Study in general: PBMCs, B-cell-depleted T cells, or T cells provided the cDNA or gDNA that made up the material.

Produced via immunoSEQ multiplex PCR; TCRdb's table is partial and in-frame only. The sample yields about 82,000 clones, approximately 80% seen once. Germline V gives CDR1 LGHDT, CDR2 YNNKEL (reference sequence). The CDR3 contains 14 residues. Trimming pared 4 bases from V and 2 bases from J, leaving 9 bases between. This sequence was found in a man at least 80 years old with active or convalescent COVID-19. Sequencing was carried out using peripheral blood. The rearrangement joins TRBV3-1 (or the pseudogene TRBV3-2) to TRBJ1-5; tentative D call: TRBD1 (6 bases). The CDR3 bases are TGTGCCAGCAGCCCCAGACAGGGCAATCAGCCCCAGCATTTT. Amino acid sequence: CASSPRQGNQPQHF.